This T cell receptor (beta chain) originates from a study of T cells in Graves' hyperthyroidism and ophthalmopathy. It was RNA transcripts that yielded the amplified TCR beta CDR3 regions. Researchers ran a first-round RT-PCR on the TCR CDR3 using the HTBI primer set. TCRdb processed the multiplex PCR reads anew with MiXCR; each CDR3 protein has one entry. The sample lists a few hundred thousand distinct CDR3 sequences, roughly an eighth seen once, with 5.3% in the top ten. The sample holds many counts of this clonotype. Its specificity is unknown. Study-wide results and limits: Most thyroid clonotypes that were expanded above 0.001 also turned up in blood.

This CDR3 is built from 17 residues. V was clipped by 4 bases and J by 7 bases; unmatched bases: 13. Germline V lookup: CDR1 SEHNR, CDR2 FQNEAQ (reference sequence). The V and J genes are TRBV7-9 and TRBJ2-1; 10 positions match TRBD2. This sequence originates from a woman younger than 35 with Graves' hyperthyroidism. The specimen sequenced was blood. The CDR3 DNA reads TGTGCCAGCAGCTCAGCCCGAGGAGCGGGAGGGCCAAATGAGCAGTTCTTC. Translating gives CASSSARGAGGPNEQFF.